The text below deals with one TCR beta chain. The sample is drawn from a study of shared clonotypes between healthy human individuals. Across the whole study: Donor ages ranged 18 to 49 years: a couple of women, a few men.

In the authors' methods: ImmunoSEQ sequences covered only the junction and lacked quality scores; filtering therefore differed. Some clones are missing from TCRdb's copy, which holds only in-frame ones; the method was immunoSEQ multiplex PCR. For V, J and clone size, that table is used; D and trimming come from the DNA. The sample includes 2 million or so clones, roughly 95% of them seen just once. With 3 bases removed from V and 3 bases from J, the gap between germline ends came to 9 bases. This CDR3 has 13 residues. Germline lookup yields CDR1 ENHRY and CDR2 SYGVKD. The V and J genes are TRBV10-3 and TRBJ2-7; tentatively, D is TRBD1 (6 bases). What was sequenced was naive CD4+ T cells sorted from blood. Documented subset: CD45RA+ positively selected. The clonotype comes from a man aged 18-30 years in good health. The CDR3 loop is CAISEGGVYEQYF. The CDR3 DNA is TGTGCCATCAGTGAAGGGGGAGTCTACGAGCAGTACTTC.